The 7 T cell receptor beta chains below all came from one sample that was sequenced in a study of T cells in Graves' hyperthyroidism and ophthalmopathy. Amplification of TCR beta CDR3 regions was performed using RNA transcripts as template. HTBI primers were employed in a first-round RT-PCR of the TCR CDR3. TCRdb reprocessed the multiplex PCR reads with MiXCR, giving one entry per CDR3 protein. The sample holds about 740,000 distinct CDR3 sequences, 12% to 15% seen once. Sequences were obtained from blood. The source of these receptors is a woman younger than 35 with Graves' hyperthyroidism.

This clonotype was detected many times. The V call is TRBV18, the J call TRBJ1-2; no reliable D call. V dropped 2 bases and J dropped 1 base, with 8 bases sitting between them. CDR1 KGHSH and CDR2 LQKENI come from the germline V gene. The CDR3 is 14 amino acids. CDR3 residues: CASSPNRDNYGYTF. DNA for the CDR3: TGTGCCAGCTCACCAAACAGAGATAACTATGGCTACACCTTC.

The chain recombines TRBV27 with TRBJ2-7; D tentatively fits TRBD1 or TRBD2 (5 bases each). This CDR3 has 13 residues. V was shortened by 2 bases and J by 5 bases, with 10 bases between the two germline ends. Germline lookup yields CDR1 MNHEY and CDR2 SMNVEV (reference sequence). DNA of the CDR3: TGTGCCAGCAGTTTAACGGGACCTCACGAGCAGTACTTC. It specifies CASSLTGPHEQYF.

As to this clonotype: Possible read error: a much larger clone is one base away. The chain uses TRBV30 and TRBJ2-7; 11 bases fit TRBD1. The CDR3 contains 14 residues. Looked up from germline, CDR1 is GTSNPN and CDR2 is SVGIG (reference sequence). The ends lost 0 bases at V and 4 bases at J; junction bases unmatched: 2. CDR3 protein: CAWSVGQGGYEQYF. In DNA, the CDR3 is TGTGCCTGGAGTGTGGGACAGGGGGGGTACGAGCAGTACTTC.

V and J are TRBV28 and TRBJ2-1; possibly TRBD2 for D (5 bases). Germline assignment: CDR1 MDHEN and CDR2 SYDVKM. Trimming cost V 5 bases and J 8 bases, with 13 bases left between them. The CDR3 runs 13 residues. CDR3 region: CASSDRLGDEQFF. CDR3 in DNA: TGTGCCAGCAGTGATAGGCTGGGAGATGAGCAGTTCTTC. The variable domain in full, completed from reference TRBV28 and TRBJ2-1, reads DVKVTQSSRYLVKRTGEKVFLECVQDMDHENMFWYRQDPGLGLRLIYFSYDVKMKEKGDIPEGYSVSREKKERFSLILESASTNQTSMYLCASSDRLGDEQFFGPGTRLTVL.

The chain uses TRBV5-6 and TRBJ1-2; D ambiguous. In germline, CDR1 is SGHDT, CDR2 YYEEEE. V was cut by 5 bases and J by 8 bases, with 28 bases left in between. CDR3 length equals 17 residues. As DNA, the CDR3 is TGTGCCAGCAGTGAATTGATCGGGAAAACTAATCATATGGGCTACACCTTC. Protein: CASSELIGKTNHMGYTF.

At least ten counts were recorded for this clonotype. This sequence joins TRBV11-2 and TRBJ2-3; D might be TRBD2 (5 bases). The CDR3 consists of 15 residues. Trimming left V 0 bases short and J 7 bases short, with 14 bases between. Germline CDR1 SGHAT, CDR2 FQNNGV. CDR3 bases: TGTGCCAGCAGCTTAGAGGCCCGGGGAGTTTATACGCAGTATTTT. Translated: CASSLEARGVYTQYF. Full variable domain (missing parts from reference TRBV11-2 and TRBJ2-3): EAGVAQSPRYKIIEKRQSVAFWCNPISGHATLYWYQQILGQGPKLLIQFQNNGVVDDSQLPKDRFSAERLKGVDSTLKIQPAKLEDSAVYLCASSLEARGVYTQYFGPGTRLTVL.

Many counts were recorded for this clonotype. This rearrangement joins TRBV12-3 or TRBV12-4 to TRBJ2-2; weak D call: TRBD2 (5 bases). CDR3 size: 15 residues. The V and J ends lost 3 bases and 5 bases respectively, with 13 bases between them. DNA of the CDR3: TGTGCCAGCAGTTTTCGAGGGTCCGTAACCGGGGAGCTGTTTTTT. Translated: CASSFRGSVTGELFF.